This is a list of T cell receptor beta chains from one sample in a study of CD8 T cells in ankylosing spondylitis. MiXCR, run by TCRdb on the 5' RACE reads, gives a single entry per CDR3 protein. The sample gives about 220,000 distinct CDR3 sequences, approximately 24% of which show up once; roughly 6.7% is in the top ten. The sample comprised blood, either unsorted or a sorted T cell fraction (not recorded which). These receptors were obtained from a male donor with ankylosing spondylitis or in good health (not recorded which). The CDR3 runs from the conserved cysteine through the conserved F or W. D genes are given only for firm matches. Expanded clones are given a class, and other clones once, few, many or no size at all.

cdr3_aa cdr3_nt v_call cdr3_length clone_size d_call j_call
CASSLRVYTDTQYF TGTGCCAGCAGCTTGAGAGTCTACACAGATACGCAGTATTTT TRBV9 14 many - TRBJ2-3
CSARAGGPSYEQYF TGCAGTGCTAGGGCGGGAGGCCCCTCCTACGAGCAGTACTTC TRBV20-1 14 many TRBD2 TRBJ2-7
CASSLRLAGSMETQYF TGTGCCAGCAGCCTACGACTAGCGGGGTCCATGGAGACCCAGTACTTC TRBV5-5 16 many TRBD2 TRBJ2-5
CASSGGWQETQYF TGTGCCAGCAGCGGGGGCTGGCAAGAGACCCAGTACTTC TRBV7-2 13 few - TRBJ2-5
CASSFQGSKETQYF TGTGCCAGCAGCTTTCAGGGGTCCAAAGAGACCCAGTACTTC TRBV7-2 14 many - TRBJ2-5
CSVEAGTSYYEQYF TGCAGCGTTGAAGCCGGGACTAGCTACTACGAGCAGTACTTC TRBV29-1 14 - TRBD2 TRBJ2-7
CASSQEVWETGELFF TGCGCCAGCAGCCAAGAGGTCTGGGAAACCGGGGAGCTGTTTTTT TRBV4-3 15 - - TRBJ2-2
CSARRGTPYEQYF TGCAGTGCTAGAAGGGGAACCCCCTACGAGCAGTACTTC TRBV20-1 13 few - TRBJ2-7
CASKEGGMRNQPQHF TGTGCCAGCAAAGAAGGGGGGATGCGGAATCAGCCCCAGCATTTT TRBV12-3/TRBV12-4 15 many - TRBJ1-5
CSVEAGTSGYNEQFF TGCAGCGTTGAAGCCGGGACTAGCGGCTACAATGAGCAGTTCTTC TRBV29-1 15 - TRBD2 TRBJ2-1
CASSRQPNQPQHF TGTGCCAGCAGTAGGCAGCCAAATCAGCCCCAGCATTTT TRBV27 13 many - TRBJ1-5
CSARPGESGNTIYF TGCAGTGCTAGGCCAGGGGAATCTGGAAACACCATATATTTT TRBV20-1 14 - - TRBJ1-3
CRPRDFEFF TGCAGGCCCCGGGATTTCGAGTTCTTC TRBV20-1 9 - - TRBJ2-1
CASSLVDVRLNTEAFF TGCGCCAGCAGCTTGGTGGATGTACGATTAAACACTGAAGCTTTCTTT TRBV5-1 16 many - TRBJ1-1
CSVRRGGTDTQYF TGCAGCGTGCGGAGGGGGGGGACAGATACGCAGTATTTT TRBV29-1 13 few - TRBJ2-3
CASSAAGTFSNEQYF TGTGCCAGCAGCGCCGCCGGGACCTTTTCCAACGAGCAGTACTTC TRBV11-1 15 few - TRBJ2-7
CASSQTGTSYEQYF TGCGCCAGCAGCCAAACCGGGACTAGCTACGAGCAGTACTTC TRBV4-1 14 many TRBD2 TRBJ2-7
CSALRGRNEQYF TGCAGTGCACTCAGAGGACGAAACGAGCAGTACTTC TRBV20-1 12 few - TRBJ2-7
CASSLRPGEAFF TGTGCCAGCAGCCTGCGCCCAGGTGAAGCTTTCTTT TRBV27 12 - - TRBJ1-1
CASIRAGETQYF TGTGCCAGCATCCGGGCTGGAGAGACCCAGTACTTC TRBV12-3/TRBV12-4 12 - - TRBJ2-5
CSADPSGIQYF TGCAGTGCCGACCCAAGCGGAATTCAGTACTTC TRBV20-1 11 many - TRBJ2-4
CASSSRTENTEAFF TGTGCCAGCAGTTCAAGGACGGAGAACACTGAAGCTTTCTTT TRBV12-3/TRBV12-4 14 many - TRBJ1-1